The text below deals with one T cell receptor (beta chain). The PCR employed 60 Vbeta primers together with 13 Jbeta primers. Here immunoSEQ multiplex PCR was the method, and the copy in TCRdb shows in-frame clones only, minus some. This sample has about 120,000 clones, with over 60% found just once. This record comes from a study of cytomegalovirus exposure and HLA in healthy donors. Trimming pared 6 bases from V and 0 bases from J, leaving 9 bases between. Germline assignment: CDR1 KGHSH and CDR2 LQKENI. This CDR3 has 14 amino acids. This receptor was obtained from a female donor in good health and CMV-seronegative. Source material: PBMCs. The chain has TRBV18 and TRBJ1-5; tentative D call: TRBD1 (5 bases). The CDR3 nucleotides are TGTGCCAGCTCCCTCAGGGATAGCAATCAGCCCCAGCATTTT. Its protein is CASSLRDSNQPQHF.